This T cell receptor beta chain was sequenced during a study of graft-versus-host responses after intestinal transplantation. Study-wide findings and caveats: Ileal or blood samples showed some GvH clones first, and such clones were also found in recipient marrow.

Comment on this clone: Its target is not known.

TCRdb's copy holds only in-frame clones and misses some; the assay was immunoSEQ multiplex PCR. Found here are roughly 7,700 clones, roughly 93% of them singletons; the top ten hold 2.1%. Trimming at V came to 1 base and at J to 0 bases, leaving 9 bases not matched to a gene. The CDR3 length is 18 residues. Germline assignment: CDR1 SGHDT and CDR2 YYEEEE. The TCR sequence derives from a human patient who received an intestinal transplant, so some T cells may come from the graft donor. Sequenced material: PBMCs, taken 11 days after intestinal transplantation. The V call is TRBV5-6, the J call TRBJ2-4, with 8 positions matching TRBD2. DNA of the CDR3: TGTGCCAGCAGCTTGTCATCAGCGGGAGTGCTAGCCAAAAACATTCAGTACTTC. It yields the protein CASSLSSAGVLAKNIQYF. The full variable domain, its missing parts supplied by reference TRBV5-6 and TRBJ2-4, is DAGVTQSPTHLIKTRGQQVTLRCSPKSGHDTVSWYQQALGQGPQFIFQYYEEEERQRGNFPDRFSGHQFPNYSSELNVNALLLGDSALYLCASSLSSAGVLAKNIQYFGAGTRLSVL.